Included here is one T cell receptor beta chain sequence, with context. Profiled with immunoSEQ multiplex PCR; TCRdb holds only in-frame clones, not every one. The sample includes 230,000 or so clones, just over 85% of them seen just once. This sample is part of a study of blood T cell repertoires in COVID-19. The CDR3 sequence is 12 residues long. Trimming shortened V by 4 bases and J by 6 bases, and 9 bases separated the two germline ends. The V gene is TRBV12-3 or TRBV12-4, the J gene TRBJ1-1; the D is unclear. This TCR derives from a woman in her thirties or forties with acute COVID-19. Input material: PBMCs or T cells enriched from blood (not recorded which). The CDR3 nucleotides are TGTGCCAGCAGTTCCGGGTCTCCTGAAGCTTTCTTT. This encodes CASSSGSPEAFF.